This T cell receptor (beta chain) was profiled in a study of cytomegalovirus exposure and HLA in healthy donors. Both 60 Vbeta primers and 13 Jbeta primers went into the PCR. Only in-frame clones appear in the TCRdb table, and some are missing; sequencing was by immunoSEQ multiplex PCR. The sample contains 110,000 or so clones, about 80% of which appear only once. This clonotype originated in a woman aged 45 to 65 in good health and CMV-seropositive. Sequencing was performed on PBMCs.

The CDR3 DNA is TGTGCCAGCAGCCCTAGGACTAGCGAATACACAGATACGCAGTATTTT. Translation: CASSPRTSEYTDTQYF. The chain links TRBV9 to TRBJ2-3; 9 bases line up with TRBD2. The CDR3 contains 16 residues. Per the germline V gene, CDR1 is SGDLS and CDR2 is YYNGEE. The V and J ends lost 4 bases and 2 bases, in that order; junction bases with no gene match: 8.